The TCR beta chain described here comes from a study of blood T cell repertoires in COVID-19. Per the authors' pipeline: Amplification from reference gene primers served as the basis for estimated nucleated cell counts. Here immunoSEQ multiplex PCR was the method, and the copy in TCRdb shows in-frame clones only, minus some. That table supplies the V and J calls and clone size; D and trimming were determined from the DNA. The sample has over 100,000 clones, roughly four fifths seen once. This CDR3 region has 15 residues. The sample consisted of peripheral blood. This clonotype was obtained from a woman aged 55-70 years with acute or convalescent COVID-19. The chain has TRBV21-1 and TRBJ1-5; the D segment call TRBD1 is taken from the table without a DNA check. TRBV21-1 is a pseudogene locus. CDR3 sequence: CASQGGRLGDQPQHF. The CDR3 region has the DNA TGTGCCAGCCAGGGGGGTCGGTTGGGAGATCAGCCCCAGCATTTT.